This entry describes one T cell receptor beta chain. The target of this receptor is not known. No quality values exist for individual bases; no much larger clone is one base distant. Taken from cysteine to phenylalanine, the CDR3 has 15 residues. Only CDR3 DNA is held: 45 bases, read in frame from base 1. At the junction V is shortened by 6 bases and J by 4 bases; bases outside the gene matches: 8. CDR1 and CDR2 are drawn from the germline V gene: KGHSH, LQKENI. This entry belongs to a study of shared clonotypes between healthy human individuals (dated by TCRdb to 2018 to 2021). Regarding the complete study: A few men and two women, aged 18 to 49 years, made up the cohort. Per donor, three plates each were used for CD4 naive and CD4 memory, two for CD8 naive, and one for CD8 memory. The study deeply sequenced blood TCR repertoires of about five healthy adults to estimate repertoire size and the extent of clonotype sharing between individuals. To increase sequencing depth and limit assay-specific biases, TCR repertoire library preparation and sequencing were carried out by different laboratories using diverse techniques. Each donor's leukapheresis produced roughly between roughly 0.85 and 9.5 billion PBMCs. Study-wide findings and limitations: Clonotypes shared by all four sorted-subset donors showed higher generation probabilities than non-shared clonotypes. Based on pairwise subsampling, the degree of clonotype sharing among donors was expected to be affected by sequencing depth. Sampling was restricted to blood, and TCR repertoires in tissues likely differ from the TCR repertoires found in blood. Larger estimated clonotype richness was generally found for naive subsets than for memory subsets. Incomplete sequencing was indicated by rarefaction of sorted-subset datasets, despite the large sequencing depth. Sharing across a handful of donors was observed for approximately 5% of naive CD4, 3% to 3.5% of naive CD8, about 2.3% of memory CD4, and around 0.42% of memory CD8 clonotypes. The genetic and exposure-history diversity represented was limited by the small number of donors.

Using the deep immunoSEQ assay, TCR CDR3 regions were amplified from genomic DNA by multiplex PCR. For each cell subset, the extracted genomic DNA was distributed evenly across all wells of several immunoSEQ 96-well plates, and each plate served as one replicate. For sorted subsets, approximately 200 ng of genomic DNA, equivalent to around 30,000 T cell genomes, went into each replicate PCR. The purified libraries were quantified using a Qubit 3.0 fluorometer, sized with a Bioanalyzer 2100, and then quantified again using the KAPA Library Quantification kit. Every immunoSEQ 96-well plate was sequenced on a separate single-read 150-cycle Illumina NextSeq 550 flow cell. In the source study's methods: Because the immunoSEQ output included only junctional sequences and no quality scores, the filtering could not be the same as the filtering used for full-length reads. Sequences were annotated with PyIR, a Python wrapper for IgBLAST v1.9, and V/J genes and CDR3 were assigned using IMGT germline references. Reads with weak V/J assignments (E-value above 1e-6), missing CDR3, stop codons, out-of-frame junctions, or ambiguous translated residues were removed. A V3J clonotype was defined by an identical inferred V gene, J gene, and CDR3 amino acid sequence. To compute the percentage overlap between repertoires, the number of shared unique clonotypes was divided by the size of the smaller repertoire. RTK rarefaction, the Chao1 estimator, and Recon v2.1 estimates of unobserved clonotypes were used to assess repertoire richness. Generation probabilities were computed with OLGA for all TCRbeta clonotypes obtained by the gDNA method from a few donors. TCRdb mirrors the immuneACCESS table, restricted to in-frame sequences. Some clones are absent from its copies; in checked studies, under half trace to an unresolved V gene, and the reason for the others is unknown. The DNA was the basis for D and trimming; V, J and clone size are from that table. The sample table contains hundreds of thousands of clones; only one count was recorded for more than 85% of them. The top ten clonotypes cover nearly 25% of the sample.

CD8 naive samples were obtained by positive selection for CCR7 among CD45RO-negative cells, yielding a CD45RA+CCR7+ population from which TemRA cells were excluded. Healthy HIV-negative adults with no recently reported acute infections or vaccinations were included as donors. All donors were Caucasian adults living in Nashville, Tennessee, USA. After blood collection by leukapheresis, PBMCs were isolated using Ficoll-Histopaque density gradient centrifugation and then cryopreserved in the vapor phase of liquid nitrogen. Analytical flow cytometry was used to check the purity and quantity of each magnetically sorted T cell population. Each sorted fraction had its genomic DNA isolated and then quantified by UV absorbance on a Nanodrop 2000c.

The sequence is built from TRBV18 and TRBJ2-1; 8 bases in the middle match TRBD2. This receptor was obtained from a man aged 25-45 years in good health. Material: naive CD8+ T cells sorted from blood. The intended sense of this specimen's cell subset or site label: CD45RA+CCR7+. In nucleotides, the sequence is TGTGCCAGCTCTCTAGCGGGTAGCGCTTACAATGAGCAGTTCTTC. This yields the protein CASSLAGSAYNEQFF.